The 2 T cell receptor beta chains in this list originate from one sample, sequenced in a study of cytomegalovirus exposure and HLA in healthy donors. Both 60 Vbeta primers and 13 Jbeta primers went into the PCR. The assay was immunoSEQ multiplex PCR, and TCRdb's table has in-frame clones only and misses some. The table includes approximately 170,000 clones, 68% detected once. The sample taken for sequencing was PBMCs. The receptors were gathered from a woman aged 40 to 49 in good health and CMV-seropositive.

The chain joins TRBV25-1 to TRBJ1-2; 9 bases match TRBD1. Germline assignment: CDR1 MGHDK and CDR2 SYGVNS. The CDR3 runs 12 residues. V was clipped by 5 bases and J by 8 bases; unmatched bases: 3. CDR3 region: CASSWTGEGYTF. In nucleotides, the CDR3 is TGTGCCAGCAGTTGGACAGGGGAAGGCTACACCTTC.

This clone was counted between two and nine times. This chain links TRBV2 with TRBJ1-5; no clear D. The CDR3 totals 13 residues. In germline, CDR1 is SNHLY, CDR2 FYNNEI. V lost 3 bases, J lost 9 bases, and 12 bases lay in between. For the CDR3, the DNA is TGTGCCAGCAGTGATTCGGGATCGGGGCCCCAGCATTTT. It yields the protein CASSDSGSGPQHF.